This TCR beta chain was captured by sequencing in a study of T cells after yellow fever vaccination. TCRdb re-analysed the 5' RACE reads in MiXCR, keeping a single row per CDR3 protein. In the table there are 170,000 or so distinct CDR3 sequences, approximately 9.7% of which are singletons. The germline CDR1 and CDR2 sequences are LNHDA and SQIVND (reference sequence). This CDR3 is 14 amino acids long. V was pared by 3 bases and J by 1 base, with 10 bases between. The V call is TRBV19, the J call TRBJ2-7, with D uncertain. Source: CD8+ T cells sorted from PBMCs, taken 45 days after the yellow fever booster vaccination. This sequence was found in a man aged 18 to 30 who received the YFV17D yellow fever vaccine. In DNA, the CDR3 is TGTGCCAGTAGTATCGAAATGGGGTCCTACGAGCAGTACTTC. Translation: CASSIEMGSYEQYF.